This TCR beta chain was documented in a study of regulatory T cells in long-lasting Graves disease. V lost 2 bases to trimming and J lost 8 bases, with 16 bases between them. The CDR3 extends over 15 amino acids. Germline V gene lookup returns CDR1 SEHNR and CDR2 FQNEAQ (reference sequence). Construction of the TCR beta libraries employed iRepertoire HTBI primers in conjunction with Arm-PCR of CDR3 regions. TCRdb re-derived calls from the multiplex PCR reads in MiXCR, one entry per CDR3 protein. The data hold 550,000 or so distinct CDR3 sequences, with 9.5% to 15% observed a single time. Time point denoted: newly diagnosed GD, antithyroid drugs for less than 3 months. RNA extracted from PBMCs served as the sequencing template. This clonotype was observed at least ten times. These data were also reused for a study on T cells in Graves' hyperthyroidism and ophthalmopathy.

The chain combines TRBV7-9 with TRBJ2-1; D is unresolved. The TCR was taken from a woman under 40 with Graves disease. This material consisted of peripheral blood mononuclear cells (PBMCs), taken at new diagnosis, from a patient treated with antithyroid drugs. CDR3 sequence (DNA): TGTGCCAGCAGCTTAATCGGCCGACTGGGCGATGAGCAGTTCTTC. Protein: CASSLIGRLGDEQFF.